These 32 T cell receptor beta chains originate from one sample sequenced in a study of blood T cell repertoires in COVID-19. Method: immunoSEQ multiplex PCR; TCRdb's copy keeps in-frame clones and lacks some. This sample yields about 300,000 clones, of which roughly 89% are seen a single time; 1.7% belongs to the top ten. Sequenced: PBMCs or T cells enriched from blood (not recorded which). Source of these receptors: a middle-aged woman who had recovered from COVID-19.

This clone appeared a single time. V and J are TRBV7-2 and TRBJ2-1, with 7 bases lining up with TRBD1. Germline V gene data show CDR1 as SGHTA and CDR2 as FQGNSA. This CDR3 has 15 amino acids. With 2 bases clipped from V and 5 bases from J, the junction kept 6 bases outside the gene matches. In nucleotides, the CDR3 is TGTGCCAGCAGCTTATTGGTGACAGGGAACAATGAGCAGTTCTTC. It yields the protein CASSLLVTGNNEQFF.

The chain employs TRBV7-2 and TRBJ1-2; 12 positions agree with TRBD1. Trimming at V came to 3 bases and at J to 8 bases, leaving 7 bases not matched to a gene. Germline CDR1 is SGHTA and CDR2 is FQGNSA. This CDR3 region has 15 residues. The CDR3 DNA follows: TGTGCCAGCAGCTTCCGGGACAGGGGGCCACGGGGCTACACCTTC. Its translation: CASSFRDRGPRGYTF.

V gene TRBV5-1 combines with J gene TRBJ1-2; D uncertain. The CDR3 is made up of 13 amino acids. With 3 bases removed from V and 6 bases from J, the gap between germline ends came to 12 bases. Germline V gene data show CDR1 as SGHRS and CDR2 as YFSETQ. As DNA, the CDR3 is TGCGCCAGCAGCTCCACTGAAGGAGATGGCTACACCTTC. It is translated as CASSSTEGDGYTF.

As DNA, the CDR3 is TGTGCCAGCATCGCGGGATCAGGTGGGGATCAGCCCCAGCATTTT. This gives the protein CASIAGSGGDQPQHF. The chain joins TRBV2 to TRBJ1-5, with no clear D. V lost 7 bases, J lost 5 bases, and 18 bases lay in between. Per germline, CDR1 SNHLY and CDR2 FYNNEI. CDR3 length: 15 residues.

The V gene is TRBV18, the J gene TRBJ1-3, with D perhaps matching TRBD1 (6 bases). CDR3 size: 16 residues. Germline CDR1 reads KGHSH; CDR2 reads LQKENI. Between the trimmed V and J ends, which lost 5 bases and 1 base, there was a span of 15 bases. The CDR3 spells CASSSQGQRSGNTIYF. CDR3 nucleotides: TGTGCCAGCTCATCACAGGGTCAGCGGTCTGGAAACACCATATATTTT. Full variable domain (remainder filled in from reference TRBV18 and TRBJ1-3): NAGVMQNPRHLVRRRGQEARLRCSPMKGHSHVYWYRQLPEEGLKFMVYLQKENIIDESGMPKERFSAEFPKEGPSILRIQQVVRGDSAAYFCASSSQGQRSGNTIYFGEGSWLTVV.

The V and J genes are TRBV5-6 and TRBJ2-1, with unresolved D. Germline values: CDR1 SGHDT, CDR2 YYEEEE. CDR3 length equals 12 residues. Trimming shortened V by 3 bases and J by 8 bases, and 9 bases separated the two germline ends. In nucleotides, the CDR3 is TGTGCCAGCAGCTCTCAGCGCTATGAGCAGTTCTTC. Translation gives CASSSQRYEQFF.

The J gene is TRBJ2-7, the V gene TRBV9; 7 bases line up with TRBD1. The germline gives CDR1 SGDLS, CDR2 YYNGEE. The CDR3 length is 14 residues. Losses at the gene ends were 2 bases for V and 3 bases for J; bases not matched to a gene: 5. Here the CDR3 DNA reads TGTGCCAGCAGCGTCCGGGACAGTCACTACGAGCAGTACTTC. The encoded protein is CASSVRDSHYEQYF.

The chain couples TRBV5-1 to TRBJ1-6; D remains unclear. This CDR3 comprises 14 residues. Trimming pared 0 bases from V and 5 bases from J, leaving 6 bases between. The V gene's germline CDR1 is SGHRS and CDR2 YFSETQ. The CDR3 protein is CASSLDRDNSPLHF. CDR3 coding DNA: TGCGCCAGCAGCTTGGACAGAGATAATTCACCCCTCCACTTT.

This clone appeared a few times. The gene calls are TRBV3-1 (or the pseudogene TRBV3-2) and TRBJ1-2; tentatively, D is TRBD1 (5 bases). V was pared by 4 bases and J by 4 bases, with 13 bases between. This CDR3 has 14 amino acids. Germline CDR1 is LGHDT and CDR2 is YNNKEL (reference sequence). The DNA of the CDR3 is TGTGCCAGCAGCCTATACCAGGGAACCTATGGCTACACCTTC. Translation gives CASSLYQGTYGYTF.

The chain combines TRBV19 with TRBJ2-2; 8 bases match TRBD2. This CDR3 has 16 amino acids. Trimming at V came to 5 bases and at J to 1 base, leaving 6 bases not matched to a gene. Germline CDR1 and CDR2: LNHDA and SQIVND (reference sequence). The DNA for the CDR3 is TGTGCCAGTAGTGCGGGACTAGTTGGGAACACCGGGGAGCTGTTTTTT. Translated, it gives CASSAGLVGNTGELFF.

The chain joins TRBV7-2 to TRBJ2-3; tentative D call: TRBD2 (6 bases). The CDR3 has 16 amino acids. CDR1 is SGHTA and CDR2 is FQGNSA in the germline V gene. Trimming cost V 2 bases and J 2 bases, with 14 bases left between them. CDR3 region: CASSLLAGEATDTQYF. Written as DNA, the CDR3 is TGTGCCAGCAGCTTACTCGCTGGGGAGGCCACAGATACGCAGTATTTT.

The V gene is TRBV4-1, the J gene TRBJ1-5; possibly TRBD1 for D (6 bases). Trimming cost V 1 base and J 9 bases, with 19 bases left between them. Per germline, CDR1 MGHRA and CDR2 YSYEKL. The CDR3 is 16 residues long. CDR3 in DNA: TGCGCCAGCAGCCAAGTTTGGCCCAGGGGTAGTTCGCCCCAGCATTTT. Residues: CASSQVWPRGSSPQHF.

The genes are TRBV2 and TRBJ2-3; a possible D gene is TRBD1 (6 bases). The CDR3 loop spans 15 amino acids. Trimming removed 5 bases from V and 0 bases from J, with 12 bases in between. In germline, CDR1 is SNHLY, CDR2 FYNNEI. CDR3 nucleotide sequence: TGTGCCAGCAGTTGGACAGAGCCTAGCACAGATACGCAGTATTTT. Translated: CASSWTEPSTDTQYF.

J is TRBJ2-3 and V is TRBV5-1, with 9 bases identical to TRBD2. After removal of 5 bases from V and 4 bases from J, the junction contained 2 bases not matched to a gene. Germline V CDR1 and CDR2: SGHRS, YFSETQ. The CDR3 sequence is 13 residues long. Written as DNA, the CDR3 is TGCGCCAGCAGTAGCGGGAGCGCAGATACGCAGTATTTT. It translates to CASSSGSADTQYF. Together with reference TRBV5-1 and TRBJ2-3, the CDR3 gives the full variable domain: KAGVTQTPRYLIKTRGQQVTLSCSPISGHRSVSWYQQTPGQGLQFLFEYFSETQRNKGNFPGRFSGRQFSNSRSEMNVSTLELGDSALYLCASSSGSADTQYFGPGTRLTVL.

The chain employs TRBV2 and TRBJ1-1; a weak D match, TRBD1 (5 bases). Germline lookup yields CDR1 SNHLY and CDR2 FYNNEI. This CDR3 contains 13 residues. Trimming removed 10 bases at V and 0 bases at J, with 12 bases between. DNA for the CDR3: TGTGCCACCCAGACAGAAATGAACACTGAAGCTTTCTTT. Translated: CATQTEMNTEAFF.

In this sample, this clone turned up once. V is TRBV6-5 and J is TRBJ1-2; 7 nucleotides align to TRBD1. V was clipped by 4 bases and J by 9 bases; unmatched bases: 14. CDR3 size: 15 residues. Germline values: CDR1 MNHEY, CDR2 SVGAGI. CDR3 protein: CASSSYGPRQGSYTF. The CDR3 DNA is TGTGCCAGCAGTTCTTATGGCCCAAGACAGGGAAGCTACACCTTC.

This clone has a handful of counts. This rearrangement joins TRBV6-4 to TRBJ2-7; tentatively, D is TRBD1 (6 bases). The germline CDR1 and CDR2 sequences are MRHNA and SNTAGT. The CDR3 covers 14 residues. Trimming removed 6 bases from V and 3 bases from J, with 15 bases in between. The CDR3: CASSEDSPDYEQYF. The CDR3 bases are TGTGCCAGCAGCGAGGACAGTCCCGACTACGAGCAGTACTTC.

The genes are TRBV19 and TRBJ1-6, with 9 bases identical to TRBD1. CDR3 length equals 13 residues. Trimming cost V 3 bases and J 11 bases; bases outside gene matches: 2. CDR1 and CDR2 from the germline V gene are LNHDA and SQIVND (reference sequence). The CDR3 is CASSMDRGTPLHF. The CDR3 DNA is TGTGCCAGTAGTATGGACAGGGGAACACCCCTCCACTTT. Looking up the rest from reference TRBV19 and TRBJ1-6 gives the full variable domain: DGGITQSPKYLFRKEGQNVTLSCEQNLNHDAMYWYRQDPGQGLRLIYYSQIVNDFQKGDIAEGYSVSREKKESFPLTVTSAQKNPTAFYLCASSMDRGTPLHFGNGTRLTVT.

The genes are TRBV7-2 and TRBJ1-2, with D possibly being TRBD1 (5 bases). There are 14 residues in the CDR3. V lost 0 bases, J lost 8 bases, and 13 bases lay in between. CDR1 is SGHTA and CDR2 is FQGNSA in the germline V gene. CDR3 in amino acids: CASSLAGESGGYTF. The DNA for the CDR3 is TGTGCCAGCAGCTTAGCAGGGGAATCCGGCGGCTACACCTTC.

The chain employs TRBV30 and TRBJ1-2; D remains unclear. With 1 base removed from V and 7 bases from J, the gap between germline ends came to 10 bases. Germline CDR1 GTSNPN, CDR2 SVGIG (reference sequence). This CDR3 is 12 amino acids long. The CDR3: CAWSAVRGGYTF. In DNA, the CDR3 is TGTGCCTGGAGTGCTGTTCGGGGTGGCTACACCTTC.

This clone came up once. CDR3 in DNA: TGTGCCAGCAGTTTTCAGGGGCGCCATGGCTACACCTTC. Translated: CASSFQGRHGYTF. The chain couples TRBV27 to TRBJ1-2; maybe TRBD1 (6 bases). Germline V gene lookup returns CDR1 MNHEY and CDR2 SMNVEV (reference sequence). This CDR3 spans 13 amino acids. Trimming shortened V by 3 bases and J by 6 bases, and 11 bases separated the two germline ends.

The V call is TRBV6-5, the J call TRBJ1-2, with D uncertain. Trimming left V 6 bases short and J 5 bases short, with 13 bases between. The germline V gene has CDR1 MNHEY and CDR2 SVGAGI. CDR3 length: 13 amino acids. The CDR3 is CASREVGFYGYTF. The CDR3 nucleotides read TGTGCCAGCAGGGAGGTGGGTTTTTATGGCTACACCTTC.

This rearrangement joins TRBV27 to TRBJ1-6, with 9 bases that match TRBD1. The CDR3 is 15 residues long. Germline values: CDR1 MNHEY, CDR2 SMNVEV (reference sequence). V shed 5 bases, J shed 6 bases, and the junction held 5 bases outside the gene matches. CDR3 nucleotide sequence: TGTGCCAGCAGTGCAGGGACAGGGCGTAATTCACCCCTCCACTTT. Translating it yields CASSAGTGRNSPLHF.

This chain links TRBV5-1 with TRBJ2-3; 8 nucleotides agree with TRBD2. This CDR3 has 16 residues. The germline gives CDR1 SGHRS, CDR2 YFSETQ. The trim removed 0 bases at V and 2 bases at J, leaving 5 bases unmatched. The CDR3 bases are TGCGCCAGCAGCTTGGAAGCGGGGGCCTACACAGATACGCAGTATTTT. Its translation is CASSLEAGAYTDTQYF.

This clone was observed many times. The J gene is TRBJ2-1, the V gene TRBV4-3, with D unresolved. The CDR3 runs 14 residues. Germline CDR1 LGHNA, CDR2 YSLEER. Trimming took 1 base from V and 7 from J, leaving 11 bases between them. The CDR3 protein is CASSQGANPNEQFF. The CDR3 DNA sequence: TGCGCCAGCAGCCAAGGAGCTAACCCAAATGAGCAGTTCTTC.

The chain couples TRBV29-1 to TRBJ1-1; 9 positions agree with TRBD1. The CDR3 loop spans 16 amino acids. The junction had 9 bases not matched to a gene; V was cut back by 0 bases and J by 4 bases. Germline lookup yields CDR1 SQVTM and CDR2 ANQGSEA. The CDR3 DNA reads TGCAGCGTTGAAGATAAGGGACAGGGTGTTGGCACTGAAGCTTTCTTT. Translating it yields CSVEDKGQGVGTEAFF. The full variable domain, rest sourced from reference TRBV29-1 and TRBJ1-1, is SAVISQKPSRDICQRGTSLTIQCQVDSQVTMMFWYRQQPGQSLTLIATANQGSEATYESGFVIDKFPISRPNLTFSTLTVSNMSPEDSSIYLCSVEDKGQGVGTEAFFGQGTRLTVV.

In nucleotides, the CDR3 is TGTGCCAGCAGCTTATCAGGAATAACTAGCACAGATACGCAGTATTTT. Amino acid sequence: CASSLSGITSTDTQYF. The chain joins TRBV7-2 to TRBJ2-3; D not certain. The CDR3 runs 16 residues. V gave up 2 bases and J gave up 0 bases, with 12 bases separating them. Germline CDR1 and CDR2: SGHTA and FQGNSA.

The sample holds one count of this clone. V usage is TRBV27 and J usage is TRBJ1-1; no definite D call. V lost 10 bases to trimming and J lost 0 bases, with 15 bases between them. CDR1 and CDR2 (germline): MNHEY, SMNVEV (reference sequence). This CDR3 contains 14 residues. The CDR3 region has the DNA TGTGCCACCTGGAGGAGTGGGATGAACACTGAAGCTTTCTTT. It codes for CATWRSGMNTEAFF.

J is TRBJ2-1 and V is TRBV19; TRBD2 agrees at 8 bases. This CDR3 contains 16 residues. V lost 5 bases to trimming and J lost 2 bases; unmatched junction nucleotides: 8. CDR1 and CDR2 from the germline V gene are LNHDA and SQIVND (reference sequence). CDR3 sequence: CASSGTLAAPYNEQFF. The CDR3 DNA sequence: TGTGCCAGTAGTGGAACACTAGCGGCTCCCTACAATGAGCAGTTCTTC.

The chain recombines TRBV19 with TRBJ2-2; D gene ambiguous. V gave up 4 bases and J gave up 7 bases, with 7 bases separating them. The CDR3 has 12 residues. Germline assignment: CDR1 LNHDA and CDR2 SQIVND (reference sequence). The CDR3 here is CASSSLFGELFF. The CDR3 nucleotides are TGTGCCAGTAGTAGTCTATTCGGGGAGCTGTTTTTT.

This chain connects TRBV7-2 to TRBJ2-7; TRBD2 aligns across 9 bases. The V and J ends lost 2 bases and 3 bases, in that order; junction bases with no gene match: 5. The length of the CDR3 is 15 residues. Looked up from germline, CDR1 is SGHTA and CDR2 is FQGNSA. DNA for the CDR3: TGTGCCAGCAGCTTATTTAGCGGGAGTGTCTACGAGCAGTACTTC. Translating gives CASSLFSGSVYEQYF.

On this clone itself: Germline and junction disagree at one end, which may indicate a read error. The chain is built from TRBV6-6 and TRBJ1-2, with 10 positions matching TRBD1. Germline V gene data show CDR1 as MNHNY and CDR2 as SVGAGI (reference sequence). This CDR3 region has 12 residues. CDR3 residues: CASSRQGASSPF. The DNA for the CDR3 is TGTGCCAGCAGCCGACAGGGGGCGTCATCCCCCTTC.